One and the same sample provided the 6 T cell receptor beta chains below, sequenced in a study of tumor-infiltrating lymphocytes in primary liver carcinoma. From unsorted bulk tissue weighing roughly 17-31 mg, DNA and RNA were co-extracted. With a constant-region primer, TCR beta cDNA was made from 450 to 500 ng of total RNA. For TCR beta, libraries were produced by three nested multiplex PCR rounds using slightly modified ARM-PCR. Researchers ran the first two PCR rounds for ten to eleven cycles each with TRBV1-TRBV30 forward primers and a C-beta reverse primer. TCRdb redid the calling of the multiplex PCR reads with MiXCR, one entry per CDR3 protein. Here the sample spans fewer than 110,000 distinct CDR3 sequences, 55% to 80% being singletons. Material for sequencing was liver tumor tissue from sampling region 2. Subset defined: tumor region T2, inferior pole. All receptors come from a woman in her sixties with primary liver carcinoma and hepatitis B virus infection.

With regard to this clonotype: The junction and the germline gene differ at one end; a read error may be behind it. This rearrangement joins TRBV6-5 to TRBJ1-4; 7 bases are a match to TRBD1. The CDR3 runs 15 residues. Germline V CDR1 and CDR2: MNHEY, SVGAGI. In DNA form, the CDR3 reads TGTTCCAGCAATCACTCCACGACAGGGAGGGTAAAACTGTTTTTT. Its protein product is CSSNHSTTGRVKLFF.

Details on this clonotype: A much larger clone is a single base away; this may be a read error. V and J are TRBV30 and TRBJ2-3, with D unresolved. This CDR3 contains 15 residues. Germline assignment: CDR1 GTSNPN and CDR2 SVGIG (reference sequence). V was pared by 0 bases and J by 5 bases, with 15 bases between. This chain's CDR3 is CAWSVRLTHEDTQYF. As DNA, the CDR3 is TGTGCCTGGAGTGTACGACTCACCCATGAAGATACGCAGTATTTT.

This clonotype was seen just once. A clone one base away is much larger, so this may be a read error. The V call is TRBV30, the J call TRBJ2-5, with 8 bases that match TRBD2. The CDR3 has 12 amino acids. The germline gives CDR1 GTSNPN, CDR2 SVGIG (reference sequence). Here the CDR3 reads CAWSVERGTHYF. Here the CDR3 DNA reads TGTGCCTGGAGTGTTGAGCGGGGGACCCACTACTTC.

This clonotype was seen once. This likely comes from a read error, as the CDR3 has no conserved phenylalanine or tryptophan at its end. The chain is built from TRBV6-5 and TRBJ2-3; 8 nucleotides match TRBD2. This CDR3 spans 14 amino acids. Trimming at V came to 8 bases and at J to 7 bases, leaving 11 bases not matched to a gene. CDR1 and CDR2 (germline): MNHEY, SVGAGI. The CDR3 nucleotides are TGTGCCAGCGGCCCGGGACTAGGGGGTAATACGCAGTATTCT. This translates into CASGPGLGGNTQYS.

This clonotype was seen more than once but under ten times. A read error may account for a junction end that differs from germline. The V gene is TRBV29-1, the J gene TRBJ2-7; D remains unclear. CDR1 and CDR2 from the germline V gene are SQVTM and ANQGSEA. The CDR3 sequence is 12 residues long. The CDR3, as DNA: TGCAGCGCTGAAGGGTCCCTTGGCGAGCAGTACTTC. This sequence encodes CSAEGSLGEQYF.

The sample holds a few counts of this clonotype. The chain links TRBV24-1 to TRBJ1-4; D gene ambiguous. Per the germline V gene, CDR1 is KGHDR and CDR2 is SFDVKD. The CDR3 is 12 residues long. Deletions cut 4 bases from V and 13 bases from J, with 12 bases between. Here the CDR3 reads CATSDTQGRLFF. CDR3 in DNA: TGTGCCACCAGTGACACTCAAGGTAGACTGTTTTTT.